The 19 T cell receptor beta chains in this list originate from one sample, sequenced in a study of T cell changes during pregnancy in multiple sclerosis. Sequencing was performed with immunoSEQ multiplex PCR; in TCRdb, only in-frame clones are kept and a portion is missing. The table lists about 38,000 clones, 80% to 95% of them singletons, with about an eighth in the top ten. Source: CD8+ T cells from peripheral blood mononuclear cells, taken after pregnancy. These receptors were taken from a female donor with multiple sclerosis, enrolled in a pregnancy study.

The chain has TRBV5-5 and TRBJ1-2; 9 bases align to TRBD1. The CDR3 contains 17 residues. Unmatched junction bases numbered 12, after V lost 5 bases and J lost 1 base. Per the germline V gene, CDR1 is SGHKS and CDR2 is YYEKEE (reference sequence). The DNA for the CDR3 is TGTGCCAGCAGTTCTCCGGGACAGGGCCTGTATAACTATGGCTACACCTTC. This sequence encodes CASSSPGQGLYNYGYTF.

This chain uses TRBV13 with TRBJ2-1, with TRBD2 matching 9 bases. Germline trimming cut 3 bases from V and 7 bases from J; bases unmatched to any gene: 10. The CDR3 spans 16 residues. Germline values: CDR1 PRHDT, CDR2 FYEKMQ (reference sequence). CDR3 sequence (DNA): TGTGCCAGCAGCTTGCCTGCGGGGGGGCCAGGGAATGAGCAGTTCTTC. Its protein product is CASSLPAGGPGNEQFF. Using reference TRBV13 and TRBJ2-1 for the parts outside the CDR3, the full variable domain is AAGVIQSPRHLIKEKRETATLKCYPIPRHDTVYWYQQGPGQDPQFLISFYEKMQSDKGSIPDRFSAQQFSDYHSELNMSSLELGDSALYFCASSLPAGGPGNEQFFGPGTRLTVL.

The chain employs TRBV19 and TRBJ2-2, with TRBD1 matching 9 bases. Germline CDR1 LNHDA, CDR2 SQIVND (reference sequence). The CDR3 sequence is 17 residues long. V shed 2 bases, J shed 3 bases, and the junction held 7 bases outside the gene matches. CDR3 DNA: TGTGCCAGTAGTATATTGGGGACAGGGCTGTACACCGGGGAGCTGTTTTTT. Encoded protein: CASSILGTGLYTGELFF.

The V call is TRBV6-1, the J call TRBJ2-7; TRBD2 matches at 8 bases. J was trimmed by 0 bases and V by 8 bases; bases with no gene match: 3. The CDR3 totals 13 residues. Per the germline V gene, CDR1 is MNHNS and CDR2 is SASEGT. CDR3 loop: CASREGSSYEQYF. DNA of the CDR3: TGTGCCAGCCGGGAGGGGAGCTCCTACGAGCAGTACTTC.

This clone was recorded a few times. In DNA, the CDR3 is TGTGCCAGCAGCGGGGAAGGGACAGGTTTAGCAGATACGCAGTATTTT. Translating gives CASSGEGTGLADTQYF. The gene calls are TRBV9 and TRBJ2-3, with TRBD1 matching over 8 bases. The J segment lost 4 bases and the V segment lost 3 bases, leaving 10 bases of the junction unmatched. Germline assignment: CDR1 SGDLS and CDR2 YYNGEE. There are 16 residues in the CDR3. Drawing the rest from reference TRBV9 and TRBJ2-3, the complete variable domain is DSGVTQTPKHLITATGQRVTLRCSPRSGDLSVYWYQQSLDQGLQFLIQYYNGEERAKGNILERFSAQQFPDLHSELNLSSLELGDSALYFCASSGEGTGLADTQYFGPGTRLTVL.

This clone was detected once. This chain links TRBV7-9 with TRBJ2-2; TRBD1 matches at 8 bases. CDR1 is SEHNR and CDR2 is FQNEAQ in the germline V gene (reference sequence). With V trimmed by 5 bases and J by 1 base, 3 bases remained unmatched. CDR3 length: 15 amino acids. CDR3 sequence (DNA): TGTGCCAGCAGCCCCGGGACAGGGAACACCGGGGAGCTGTTTTTT. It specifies CASSPGTGNTGELFF.

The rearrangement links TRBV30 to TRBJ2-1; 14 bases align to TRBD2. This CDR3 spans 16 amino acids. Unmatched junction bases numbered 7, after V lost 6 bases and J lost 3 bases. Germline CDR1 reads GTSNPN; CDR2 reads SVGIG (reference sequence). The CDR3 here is CACGTSGRRSYNEQFF. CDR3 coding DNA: TGTGCCTGCGGGACTAGCGGGAGAAGGAGCTACAATGAGCAGTTCTTC.

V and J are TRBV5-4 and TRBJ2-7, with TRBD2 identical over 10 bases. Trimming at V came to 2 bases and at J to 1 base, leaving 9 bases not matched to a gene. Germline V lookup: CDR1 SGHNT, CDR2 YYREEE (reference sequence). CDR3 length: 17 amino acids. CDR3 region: CASSFYPRTSGSYEQYF. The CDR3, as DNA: TGTGCCAGCAGCTTTTACCCGAGGACTAGCGGTTCCTACGAGCAGTACTTC.

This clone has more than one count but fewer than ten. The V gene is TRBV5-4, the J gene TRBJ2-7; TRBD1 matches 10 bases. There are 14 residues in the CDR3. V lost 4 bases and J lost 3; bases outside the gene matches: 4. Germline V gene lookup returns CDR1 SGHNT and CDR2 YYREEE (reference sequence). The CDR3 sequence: CASSPDRGYYEQYF. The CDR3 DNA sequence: TGTGCCAGCAGCCCGGACAGGGGGTACTACGAGCAGTACTTC.

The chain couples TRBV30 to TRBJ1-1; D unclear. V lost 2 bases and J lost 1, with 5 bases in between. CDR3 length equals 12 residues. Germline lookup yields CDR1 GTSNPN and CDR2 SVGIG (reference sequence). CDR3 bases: TGTGCCTGGAGTATCGGGAACACTGAAGCTTTCTTT. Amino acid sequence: CAWSIGNTEAFF.

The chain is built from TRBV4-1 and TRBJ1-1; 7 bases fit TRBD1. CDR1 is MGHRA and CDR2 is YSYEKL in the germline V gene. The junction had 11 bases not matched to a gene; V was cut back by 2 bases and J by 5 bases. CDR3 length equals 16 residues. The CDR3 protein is CASSQKGQQGTTEAFF. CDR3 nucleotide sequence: TGCGCCAGCAGCCAAAAGGGCCAACAGGGGACAACTGAAGCTTTCTTT.

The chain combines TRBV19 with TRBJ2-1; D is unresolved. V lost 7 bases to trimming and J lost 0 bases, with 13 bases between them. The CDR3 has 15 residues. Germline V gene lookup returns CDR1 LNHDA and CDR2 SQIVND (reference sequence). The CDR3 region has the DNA TGTGCCAGTACCCAGAGGTCGAGCTCCTACAATGAGCAGTTCTTC. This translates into CASTQRSSSYNEQFF.

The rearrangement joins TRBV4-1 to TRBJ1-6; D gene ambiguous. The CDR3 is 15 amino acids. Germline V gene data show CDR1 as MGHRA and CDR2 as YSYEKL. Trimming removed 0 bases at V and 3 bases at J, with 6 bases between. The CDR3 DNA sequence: TGCGCCAGCAGCCAAGAGCGGCTCTATAATTCACCCCTCCACTTT. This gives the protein CASSQERLYNSPLHF.

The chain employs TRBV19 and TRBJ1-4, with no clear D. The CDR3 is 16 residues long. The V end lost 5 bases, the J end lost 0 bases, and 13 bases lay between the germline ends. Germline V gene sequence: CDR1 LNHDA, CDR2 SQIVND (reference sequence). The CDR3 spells CASSSTGSTTNEKLFF. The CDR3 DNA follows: TGTGCCAGTAGTTCAACCGGGAGCACAACTAATGAAAAACTGTTTTTT.

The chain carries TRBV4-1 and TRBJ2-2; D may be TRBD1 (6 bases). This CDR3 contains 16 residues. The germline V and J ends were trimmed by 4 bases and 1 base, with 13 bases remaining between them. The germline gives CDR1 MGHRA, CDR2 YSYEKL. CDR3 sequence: CASSPSEQGNTGELFF. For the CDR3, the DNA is TGCGCCAGCAGCCCCTCCGAACAGGGGAACACCGGGGAGCTGTTTTTT.

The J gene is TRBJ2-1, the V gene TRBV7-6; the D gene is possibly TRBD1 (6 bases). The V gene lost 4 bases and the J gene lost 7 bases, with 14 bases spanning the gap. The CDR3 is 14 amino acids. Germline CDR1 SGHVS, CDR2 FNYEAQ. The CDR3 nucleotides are TGTGCCAGCAGCTCCCGAAACAGGGAGAATGAGCAGTTCTTC. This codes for CASSSRNRENEQFF.

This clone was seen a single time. CDR3 sequence (DNA): TGTGCCAGCAGTGAGCAGGCGAGCTCCTACAATGAGCAGTTCTTC. This codes for CASSEQASSYNEQFF. The rearrangement uses TRBV6-1 and TRBJ2-1; no clear D gene. Germline loops: CDR1 MNHNS, CDR2 SASEGT. This CDR3 region has 15 residues. Trimming pared 3 bases from V and 0 bases from J, leaving 9 bases between.

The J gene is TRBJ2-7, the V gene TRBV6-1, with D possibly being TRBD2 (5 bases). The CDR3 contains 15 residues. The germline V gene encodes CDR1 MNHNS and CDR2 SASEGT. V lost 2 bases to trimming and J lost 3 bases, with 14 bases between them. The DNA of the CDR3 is TGTGCCAGCAGTGAATTCGTTAGCGCGTACTACGAGCAGTACTTC. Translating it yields CASSEFVSAYYEQYF.

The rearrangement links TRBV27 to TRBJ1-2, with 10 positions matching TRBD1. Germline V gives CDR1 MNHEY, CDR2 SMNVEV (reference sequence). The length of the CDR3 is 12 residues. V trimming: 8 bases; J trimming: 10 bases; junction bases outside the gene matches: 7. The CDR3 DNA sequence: TGTGCCAGCTCGGGGACAGGGGCGACCTACACCTTC. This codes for CASSGTGATYTF.